Sequencing of this T cell receptor beta chain was carried out in a study of CD8+ T cells in alopecia areata. General study results and limits: Greater clonality was observed in lesional scalp samples, especially alopecia totalis/universalis, versus normal scalp. Tofacitinib produced a significant decrease in scalp clonality and in expanded CD8+ clones among the top 100. Many expanded lesional clones stayed in scalp and blood while on tofacitinib. The link between baseline CD8+ expansion and response remains uncertain with one nonresponder.

cDNA prepared by RNA extraction and subsequent reverse transcription served as the template for sequencing. Clones were sequenced by immunoSEQ multiplex PCR, and TCRdb holds only the in-frame ones, with some missing. The sample includes 200,000 to 250,000 clones, about 57% of them seen just once. For this clone: No antigen is known for it.

The CDR3 length is 13 residues. V was shortened by 3 bases and J by 5 bases, with 10 bases between the two germline ends. Germline V gene sequence: CDR1 MGHDK, CDR2 SYGVNS. Sample treatment: oral pan-JAK inhibitor, 5-10 mg twice daily. The receptor's source is a human donor with alopecia areata. The rearrangement joins TRBV25-1 to TRBJ1-2; TRBD1 might be the D (5 bases). The material sequenced was CD4+ T cells sorted from blood, taken at week 4, from a patient treated with tofacitinib. CDR3 DNA sequence: TGTGCCAGCAGTGATGGGGGTAGATATGGCTACACCTTC. Residues: CASSDGGRYGYTF.